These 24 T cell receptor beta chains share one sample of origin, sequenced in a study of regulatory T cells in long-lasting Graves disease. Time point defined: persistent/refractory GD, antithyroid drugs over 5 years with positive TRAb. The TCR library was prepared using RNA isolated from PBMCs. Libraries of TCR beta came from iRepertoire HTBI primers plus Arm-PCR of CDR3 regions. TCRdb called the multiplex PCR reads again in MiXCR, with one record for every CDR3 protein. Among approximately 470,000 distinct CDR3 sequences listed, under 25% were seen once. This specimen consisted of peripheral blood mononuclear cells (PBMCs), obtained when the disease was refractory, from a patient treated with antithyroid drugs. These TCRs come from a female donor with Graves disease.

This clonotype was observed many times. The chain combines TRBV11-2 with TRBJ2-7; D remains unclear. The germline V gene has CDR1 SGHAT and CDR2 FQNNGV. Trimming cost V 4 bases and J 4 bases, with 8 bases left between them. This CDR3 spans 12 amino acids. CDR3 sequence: CASSSDLYEQYF. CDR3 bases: TGTGCCAGCAGCTCCGACTTGTACGAGCAGTACTTC.

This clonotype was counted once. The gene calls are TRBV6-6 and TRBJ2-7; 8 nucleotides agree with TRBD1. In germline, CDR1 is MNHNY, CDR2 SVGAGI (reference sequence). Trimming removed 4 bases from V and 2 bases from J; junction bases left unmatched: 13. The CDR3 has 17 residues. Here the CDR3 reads CASSSIQGVTGAYEQYF. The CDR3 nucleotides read TGTGCCAGCAGTTCGATACAGGGGGTTACGGGTGCCTACGAGCAGTACTTC.

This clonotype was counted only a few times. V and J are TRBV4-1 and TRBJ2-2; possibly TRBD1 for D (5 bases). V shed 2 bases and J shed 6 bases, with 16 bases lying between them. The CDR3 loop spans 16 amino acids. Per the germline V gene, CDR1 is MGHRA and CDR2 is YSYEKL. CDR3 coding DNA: TGCGCCAGCAGCCAACCCGAGACAGACTTATCCGGGGAGCTGTTTTTT. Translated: CASSQPETDLSGELFF.

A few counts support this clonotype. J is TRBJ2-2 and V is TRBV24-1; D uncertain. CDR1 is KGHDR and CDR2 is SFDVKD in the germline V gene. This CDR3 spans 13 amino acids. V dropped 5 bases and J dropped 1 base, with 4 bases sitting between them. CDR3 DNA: TGTGCCACCAGTGTTCGGAACACCGGGGAGCTGTTTTTT. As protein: CATSVRNTGELFF.

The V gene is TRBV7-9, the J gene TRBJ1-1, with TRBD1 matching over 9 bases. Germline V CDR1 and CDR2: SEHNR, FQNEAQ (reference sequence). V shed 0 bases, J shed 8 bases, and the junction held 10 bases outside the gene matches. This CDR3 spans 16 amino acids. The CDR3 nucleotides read TGTGCCAGCAGCTTAGCTACCGGGACAGGGAAAGAGGAAGCTTTCTTT. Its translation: CASSLATGTGKEEAFF.

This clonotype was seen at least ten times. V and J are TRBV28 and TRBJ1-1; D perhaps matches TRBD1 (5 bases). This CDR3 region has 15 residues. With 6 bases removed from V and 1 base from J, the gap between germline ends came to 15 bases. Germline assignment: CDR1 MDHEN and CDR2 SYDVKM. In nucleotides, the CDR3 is TGTGCCAGCAGCCTACCCCAGGGAGAGAACACTGAAGCTTTCTTT. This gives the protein CASSLPQGENTEAFF.

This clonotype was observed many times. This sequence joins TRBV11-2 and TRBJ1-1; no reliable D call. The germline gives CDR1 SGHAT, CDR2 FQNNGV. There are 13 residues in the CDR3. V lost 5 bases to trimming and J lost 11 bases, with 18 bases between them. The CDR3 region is CASSPRTLGEAFF. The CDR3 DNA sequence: TGTGCCAGCAGCCCCAGGACCCTCGGGGAGGCTTTCTTT.

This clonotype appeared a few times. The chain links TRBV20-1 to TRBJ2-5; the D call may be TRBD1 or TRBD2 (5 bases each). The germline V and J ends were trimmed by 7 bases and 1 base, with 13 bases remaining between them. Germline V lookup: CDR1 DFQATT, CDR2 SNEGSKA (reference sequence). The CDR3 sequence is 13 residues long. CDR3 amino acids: CSEGSGGQETQYF. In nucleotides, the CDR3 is TGCAGTGAAGGTAGTGGGGGCCAAGAGACCCAGTACTTC.

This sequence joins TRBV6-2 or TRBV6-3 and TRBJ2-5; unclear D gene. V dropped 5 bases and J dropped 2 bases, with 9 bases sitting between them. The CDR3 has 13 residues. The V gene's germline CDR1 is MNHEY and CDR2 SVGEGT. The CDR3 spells CASSGTDQETQYF. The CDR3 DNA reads TGTGCCAGCAGTGGCACAGATCAAGAGACCCAGTACTTC.

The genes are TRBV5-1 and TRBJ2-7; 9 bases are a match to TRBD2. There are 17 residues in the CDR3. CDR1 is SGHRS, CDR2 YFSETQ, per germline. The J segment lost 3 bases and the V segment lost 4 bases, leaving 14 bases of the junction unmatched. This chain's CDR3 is CASSLTLLAGLNYEQYF. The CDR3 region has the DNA TGCGCCAGCAGCCTAACCTTGCTAGCGGGATTGAACTACGAGCAGTACTTC. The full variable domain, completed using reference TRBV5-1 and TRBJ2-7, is KAGVTQTPRYLIKTRGQQVTLSCSPISGHRSVSWYQQTPGQGLQFLFEYFSETQRNKGNFPGRFSGRQFSNSRSEMNVSTLELGDSALYLCASSLTLLAGLNYEQYFGPGTRLTVT.

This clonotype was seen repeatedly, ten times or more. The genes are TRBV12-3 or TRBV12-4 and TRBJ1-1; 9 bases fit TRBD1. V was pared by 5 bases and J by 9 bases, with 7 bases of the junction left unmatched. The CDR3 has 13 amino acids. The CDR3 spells CASSRGDRVQAFF. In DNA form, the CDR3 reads TGTGCCAGCAGTAGGGGGGACAGGGTCCAAGCTTTCTTT.

The CDR3 DNA reads as TGTGCCAGCAGTTTAGTTAGCGGGAACAATGAGCAGTTCTTC. Translating gives CASSLVSGNNEQFF. V and J are TRBV28 and TRBJ2-1; TRBD2 matches at 8 bases. This CDR3 is built from 14 residues. Per germline, CDR1 MDHEN and CDR2 SYDVKM. The junction had 2 bases not matched to a gene; V was cut back by 2 bases and J by 5 bases. Together with reference TRBV28 and TRBJ2-1, the CDR3 gives the full variable domain: DVKVTQSSRYLVKRTGEKVFLECVQDMDHENMFWYRQDPGLGLRLIYFSYDVKMKEKGDIPEGYSVSREKKERFSLILESASTNQTSMYLCASSLVSGNNEQFFGPGTRLTVL.

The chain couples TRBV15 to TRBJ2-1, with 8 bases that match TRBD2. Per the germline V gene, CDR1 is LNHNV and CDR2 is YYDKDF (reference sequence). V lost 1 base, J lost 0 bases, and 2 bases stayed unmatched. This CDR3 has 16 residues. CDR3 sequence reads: CATSRGTSGSYNEQFF. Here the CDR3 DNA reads TGTGCCACCAGCAGAGGAACTAGCGGCTCCTACAATGAGCAGTTCTTC.

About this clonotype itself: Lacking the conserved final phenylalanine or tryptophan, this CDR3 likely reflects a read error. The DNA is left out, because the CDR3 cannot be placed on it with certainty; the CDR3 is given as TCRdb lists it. This chain's CDR3 is CASSSRGRRETL. The chain couples TRBV27 to TRBJ1-2. The CDR3 region is 12 residues in length, termini included. Germline assignment: CDR1 MNHEY and CDR2 SMNVEV (reference sequence).

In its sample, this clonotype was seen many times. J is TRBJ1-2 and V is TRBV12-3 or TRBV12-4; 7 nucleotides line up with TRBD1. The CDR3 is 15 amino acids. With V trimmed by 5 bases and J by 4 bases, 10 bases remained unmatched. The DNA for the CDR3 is TGTGCCAGCAGTCGACCGGGACAGTCGAGCTATGGCTACACCTTC. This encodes CASSRPGQSSYGYTF.

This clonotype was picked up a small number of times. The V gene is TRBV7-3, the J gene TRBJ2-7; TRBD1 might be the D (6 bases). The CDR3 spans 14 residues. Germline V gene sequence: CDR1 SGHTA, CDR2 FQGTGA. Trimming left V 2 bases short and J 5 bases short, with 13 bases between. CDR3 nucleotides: TGTGCCAGCAGCTTAGACAGGTCTTTCCACGAGCAGTACTTC. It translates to CASSLDRSFHEQYF. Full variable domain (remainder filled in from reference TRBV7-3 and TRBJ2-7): GAGVSQTPSNKVTEKGKYVELRCDPISGHTALYWYRQSLGQGPEFLIYFQGTGAADDSGLPNDRFFAVRPEGSVSTLKIQRTERGDSAVYLCASSLDRSFHEQYFGPGTRLTVT.

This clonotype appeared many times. Written as DNA, the CDR3 is TGTGCCAGCAGTTACGCAGGGACCGCTGAAGCTTTCTTT. Its translation is CASSYAGTAEAFF. The chain uses TRBV6-5 and TRBJ1-1; a possible D gene is TRBD1 (5 bases). From germline, CDR1 is MNHEY and CDR2 SVGAGI. This CDR3 contains 13 residues. V was clipped by 2 bases and J by 6 bases, with 10 bases between them.

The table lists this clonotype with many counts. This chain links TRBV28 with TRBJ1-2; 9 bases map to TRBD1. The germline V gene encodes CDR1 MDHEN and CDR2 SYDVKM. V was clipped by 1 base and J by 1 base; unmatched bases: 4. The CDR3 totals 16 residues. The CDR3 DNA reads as TGTGCCAGCAGTTTATTCCCGGGACAGGGTAACTATGGCTACACCTTC. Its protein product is CASSLFPGQGNYGYTF.

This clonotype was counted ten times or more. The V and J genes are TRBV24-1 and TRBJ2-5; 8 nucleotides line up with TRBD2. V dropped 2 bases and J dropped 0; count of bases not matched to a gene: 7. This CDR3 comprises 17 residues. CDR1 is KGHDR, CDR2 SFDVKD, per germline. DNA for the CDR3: TGTGCCACCAGTGATTCCTCCGGGACTAGTTACCAAGAGACCCAGTACTTC. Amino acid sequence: CATSDSSGTSYQETQYF.

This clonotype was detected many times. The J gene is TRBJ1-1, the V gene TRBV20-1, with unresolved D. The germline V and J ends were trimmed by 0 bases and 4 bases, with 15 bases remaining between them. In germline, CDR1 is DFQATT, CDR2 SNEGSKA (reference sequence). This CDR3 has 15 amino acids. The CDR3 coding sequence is TGCAGTGCTAGAGATGGGGTAATGGATTTCACTGAAGCTTTCTTT. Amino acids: CSARDGVMDFTEAFF.

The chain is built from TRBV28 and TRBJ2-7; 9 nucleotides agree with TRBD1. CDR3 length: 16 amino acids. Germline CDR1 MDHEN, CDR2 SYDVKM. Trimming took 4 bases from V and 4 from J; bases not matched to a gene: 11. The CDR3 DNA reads TGTGCCAGCAGTTACTCTTCGGGACAGGGATTTTACGAGCAGTACTTC. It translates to CASSYSSGQGFYEQYF. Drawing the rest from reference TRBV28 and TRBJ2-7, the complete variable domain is DVKVTQSSRYLVKRTGEKVFLECVQDMDHENMFWYRQDPGLGLRLIYFSYDVKMKEKGDIPEGYSVSREKKERFSLILESASTNQTSMYLCASSYSSGQGFYEQYFGPGTRLTVT.

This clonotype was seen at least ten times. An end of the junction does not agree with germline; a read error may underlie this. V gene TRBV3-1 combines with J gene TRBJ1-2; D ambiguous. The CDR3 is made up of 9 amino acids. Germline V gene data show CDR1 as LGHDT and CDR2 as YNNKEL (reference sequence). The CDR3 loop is CASSQVLPF. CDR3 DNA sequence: TGTGCCAGCAGCCAGGTACTACCCTTC.

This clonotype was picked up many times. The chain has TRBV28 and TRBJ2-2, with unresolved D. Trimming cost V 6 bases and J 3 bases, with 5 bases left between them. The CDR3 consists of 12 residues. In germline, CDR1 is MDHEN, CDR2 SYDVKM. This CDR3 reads CASSIYTGELFF. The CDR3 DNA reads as TGTGCCAGCAGCATCTACACCGGGGAGCTGTTTTTT.

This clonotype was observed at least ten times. Written as DNA, the CDR3 is TGTGCCAGCAGCTTAGTTAGCGGGTACCAAGAGACCCAGTACTTC. The encoded protein is CASSLVSGYQETQYF. The chain is built from TRBV7-9 and TRBJ2-5, with TRBD2 matching 7 bases. After removal of 1 base from V and 0 bases from J, the junction contained 2 bases not matched to a gene. Germline-derived CDR1 and CDR2 are SEHNR and FQNEAQ (reference sequence). This CDR3 is built from 15 residues.